This T cell receptor (beta chain) was found in a study of blood T cell repertoires in COVID-19. Across the whole study: Samples came from the United States, Italy and Spain, spanning acute and convalescent COVID-19. From T cells, B-cell-depleted T cells, or PBMCs came the material, which was cDNA or gDNA.

The CDR3 runs to 13 residues. The germline CDR1 and CDR2 sequences are SGHKS and YYEKEE (reference sequence). V lost 5 bases to trimming and J lost 4 bases, with 12 bases between them. Methods used by the authors: Quantification of nucleated cells was approximated via reference gene primer amplification. The method was immunoSEQ multiplex PCR; TCRdb's version includes in-frame clones alone and lacks a portion of them. That table is the source of V, J and clone size, and D and trimming were worked out from the DNA. Of about 140,000 clones in the sample, approximately 84% are singletons; the top ten hold about 8%.

The sequenced material came from peripheral blood. The sequence came from a human donor in a cohort sampled during active COVID-19. The V call is TRBV5-5, the J call TRBJ1-1; possibly TRBD1 for D (5 bases). As DNA, the CDR3 is TGTGCCAGCAGGGTTGACAGTTCCACTGAAGCTTTCTTT. Its protein is CASRVDSSTEAFF.